The clone carrying this T cell receptor beta chain was detected once. The data belong to a study of blood T cell repertoires in COVID-19. Trimming removed 4 bases from V and 2 bases from J; junction bases left unmatched: 11. This CDR3 has 17 amino acids. CDR1 is LGHNA and CDR2 is YNFKEQ in the germline V gene. Authors' analysis steps: Amplifying reference gene primers gave estimates of nucleated cell counts. This table comes from immunoSEQ multiplex PCR, and its TCRdb copy is limited to in-frame clones, with some not included. That table furnishes V, J and clone size, whereas the DNA furnished D and trimming. This table has 330,000 or so clones, roughly 87% appearing once.

The sequence was collected from a young woman who had recovered from COVID-19. This chain links TRBV4-2 with TRBJ2-7; 10 bases match TRBD1. Sequencing was carried out using PBMCs or T cells enriched from blood (not recorded which). DNA of the CDR3: TGTGCCAGCAGCCGACTAGAAGACAGGGGGCGAACCTACGAGCAGTACTTC. This sequence encodes CASSRLEDRGRTYEQYF.